The 7 T cell receptor beta chains given below trace back to one sample, sequenced in a study of T-cell reconstitution after alpha-beta-depleted transplantation in children. The TCRbeta library incorporated unique molecular identifiers. TCRdb re-called the PCR reads through MiXCR, storing one row per CDR3 protein. The sample includes fewer than 400,000 distinct CDR3 sequences, roughly 21% of them seen just once. The material sequenced was PBMCs, mostly from graft donor cells, taken 180 days after TCRalphabeta/CD19-depleted stem cell transplant. These receptors originate from a male patient aged 10 to 17 who had a stem cell transplant for acute lymphoblastic leukemia, so the T cells may come from the graft donor.

The table lists this clonotype with a few counts. This rearrangement joins TRBV3-1 to TRBJ2-1; the match to TRBD2 covers 11 bases. The V segment lost 6 bases and the J segment 0 bases; nucleotides outside the gene matches: 4. The CDR3 loop spans 16 amino acids. Germline CDR1 LGHDT, CDR2 YNNKEL (reference sequence). The CDR3 DNA reads TGTGCCAGCAGACTAGCGGGGGTTAGCTCCTACAATGAGCAGTTCTTC. It codes for CASRLAGVSSYNEQFF.

The rearrangement joins TRBV5-1 to TRBJ1-1; D is uncertain. This CDR3 is 15 amino acids long. Germline V CDR1 and CDR2: SGHRS, YFSETQ. Trimming pared 4 bases from V and 1 base from J, leaving 14 bases between. The CDR3 sequence is CASSNSRAGNTEAFF. In DNA, the CDR3 is TGCGCCAGCAGCAACTCGAGGGCAGGGAACACTGAAGCTTTCTTT. The full variable domain, its missing parts supplied by reference TRBV5-1 and TRBJ1-1, is KAGVTQTPRYLIKTRGQQVTLSCSPISGHRSVSWYQQTPGQGLQFLFEYFSETQRNKGNFPGRFSGRQFSNSRSEMNVSTLELGDSALYLCASSNSRAGNTEAFFGQGTRLTVV.

The chain uses TRBV15 and TRBJ1-4, with 7 positions matching TRBD1. CDR3 length: 14 residues. Germline values: CDR1 LNHNV, CDR2 YYDKDF (reference sequence). After removal of 4 bases from V and 6 bases from J, the junction contained 5 bases not matched to a gene. The CDR3 coding sequence is TGTGCCACCAGCACCTACGGGACAGATGAAAAACTGTTTTTT. Protein sequence: CATSTYGTDEKLFF.

J is TRBJ2-7 and V is TRBV20-1; 14 positions match TRBD2. Germline trimming cut 0 bases from V and 2 bases from J; bases unmatched to any gene: 6. From germline, CDR1 is DFQATT and CDR2 SNEGSKA (reference sequence). The CDR3 is made up of 17 amino acids. The CDR3 coding sequence is TGCAGTGCTAGAGACCCCGGGACTAGCGGGAGAACCTACGAGCAGTACTTC. It translates to CSARDPGTSGRTYEQYF.

This clonotype was seen a handful of times. The rearrangement links TRBV20-1 to TRBJ2-7, with D possibly TRBD2 on 6 matching bases. The germline CDR1 and CDR2 sequences are DFQATT and SNEGSKA (reference sequence). The CDR3 contains 13 residues. Trimming stripped 7 bases from V and 5 bases from J, with 18 bases between. The CDR3, as DNA: TGCAGTGTCCTTCGGCAGGGAGGAAACGAGCAGTACTTC. It encodes CSVLRQGGNEQYF.

This clonotype was found a few times. This chain joins TRBV6-1 and TRBJ2-7; tentative D call: TRBD2 (6 bases). V shed 6 bases and J shed 3 bases, with 15 bases lying between them. This CDR3 is 14 amino acids long. In germline, CDR1 is MNHNS, CDR2 SASEGT. CDR3 nucleotide sequence: TGTGCCAGCAGCCCGCGGGGACTCTTCTACGAGCAGTACTTC. Its protein product is CASSPRGLFYEQYF.

The rearrangement uses TRBV12-3 or TRBV12-4 and TRBJ1-1; tentatively, D is TRBD1 (5 bases). This CDR3 is built from 14 residues. Trimming took 4 bases from V and 0 from J, leaving 9 bases between them. CDR3 in amino acids: CASSSGTMNTEAFF. The CDR3, as DNA: TGTGCCAGCAGTTCCGGGACCATGAACACTGAAGCTTTCTTT.